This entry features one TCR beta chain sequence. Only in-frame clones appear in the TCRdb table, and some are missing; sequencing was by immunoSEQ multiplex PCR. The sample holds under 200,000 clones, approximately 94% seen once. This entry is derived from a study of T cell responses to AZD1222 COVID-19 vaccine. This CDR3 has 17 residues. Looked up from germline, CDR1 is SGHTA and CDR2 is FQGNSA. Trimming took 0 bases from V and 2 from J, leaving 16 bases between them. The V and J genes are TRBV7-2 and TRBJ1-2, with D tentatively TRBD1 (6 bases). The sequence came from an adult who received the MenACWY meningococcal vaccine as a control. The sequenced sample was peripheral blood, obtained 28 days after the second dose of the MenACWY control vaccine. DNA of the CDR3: TGTGCCAGCAGCTTAGCAGCAGGGGCCCGCCCCAACTATGGCTACACCTTC. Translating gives CASSLAAGARPNYGYTF.